This T cell receptor (beta chain) was recovered during a study of chemoradiotherapy in HPV16-positive cancers. The study's findings and limits: For HPV16-positive patients, expanding HPV-responsive T cells associated with longer recurrence-free survival.

On this clone itself: The antigen is undetermined.

Trimming took 1 base from V and 7 from J; bases not matched to a gene: 7. The CDR3 covers 16 residues. Germline lookup yields CDR1 SEHNR and CDR2 FQNEAQ (reference sequence). Measured with immunoSEQ multiplex PCR; TCRdb has only the in-frame clones, and not every one. The sample includes about 22,000 clones, over 85% seen only once; the top ten take about 17%. Over chemoradiotherapy, repertoires were sampled more than once. This chain joins TRBV7-9 and TRBJ2-1, with TRBD1 matching over 10 bases. This sequence originates from a human donor with HPV-associated anogenital cancer. The material sequenced was blood, taken from a patient who underwent chemoradiotherapy. The CDR3 spells CASSLETGGERNEQFF. The CDR3 DNA sequence: TGTGCCAGCAGCTTAGAGACAGGGGGCGAGAGGAATGAGCAGTTCTTC.